This T cell receptor (beta chain) is from a study of shared clonotypes between healthy human individuals. This clone showed up just a few times. Repertoires were generated with immunoSEQ multiplex PCR, while TCRdb's copy carries only in-frame clones and drops some. The sample lists about 1 million clones; about three quarters were seen once. This CDR3 spans 14 amino acids. Germline loops: CDR1 ENHRY, CDR2 SYGVKD. The V end was cut by 3 bases, the J end by 8 bases, with 16 bases between. The specimen sequenced was memory CD4+ T cells sorted from blood. Documented subset: CD45RA-negative fraction. The V call is TRBV10-3, the J call TRBJ1-1; no definite D call. The TCR comes from a man in his late teens or twenties in good health. DNA of the CDR3: TGTGCCATCAGTGATGGGGTAACCGAACTAGAAGCTTTCTTT. Translating it yields CAISDGVTELEAFF.